A single sample is the source of the 19 T cell receptor beta chains below, sequenced in a study of cytomegalovirus exposure and HLA in healthy donors. Produced via immunoSEQ multiplex PCR; TCRdb's table is partial and in-frame only. The data hold 300,000 or so clones, with over 75% observed a single time. The sequenced sample was PBMCs. All receptors come from a man younger than 40 in good health and CMV-seronegative.

The V and J genes are TRBV15 and TRBJ2-3, with 14 bases identical to TRBD2. After removal of 2 bases from V and 0 bases from J, the junction contained 10 bases not matched to a gene. The germline V gene has CDR1 LNHNV and CDR2 YYDKDF (reference sequence). CDR3 size: 20 residues. The CDR3 here is CATSRFLGTSGGPSTDTQYF. In DNA form, the CDR3 reads TGTGCCACCAGCAGATTCCTCGGGACTAGCGGGGGACCTAGCACAGATACGCAGTATTTT.

This rearrangement joins TRBV30 to TRBJ1-3; the D gene is possibly TRBD1 (5 bases). CDR3 length: 16 residues. Trimming cost V 4 bases and J 0 bases, with 16 bases left between them. The germline gives CDR1 GTSNPN, CDR2 SVGIG (reference sequence). CDR3 nucleotide sequence: TGTGCCTGGAAGGGTCGTCAGGGCCTCTCTGGAAACACCATATATTTT. Protein: CAWKGRQGLSGNTIYF.

With respect to this clone: The same CDR3 also results from other DNA sequences found in this sample. This chain joins TRBV11-2 and TRBJ2-1; a weak D match, TRBD2 (5 bases). The CDR3 consists of 16 residues. In germline, CDR1 is SGHAT, CDR2 FQNNGV. Trimming removed 0 bases from V and 0 bases from J, with 9 bases in between. The CDR3 spells CASSLDLGSSYNEQFF. The CDR3 DNA follows: TGTGCCAGCAGCTTAGATTTGGGGAGCTCCTACAATGAGCAGTTCTTC.

The V call is TRBV5-6, the J call TRBJ1-2; D gene ambiguous. Trimming shortened V by 1 base and J by 6 bases, and 13 bases separated the two germline ends. This CDR3 contains 14 residues. Germline V lookup: CDR1 SGHDT, CDR2 YYEEEE. The CDR3 here is CASSLWSIHHGYTF. CDR3 coding DNA: TGTGCCAGCAGCTTGTGGAGTATTCACCATGGCTACACCTTC.

V is TRBV5-1 and J is TRBJ1-2; D is unclear. The CDR3 runs to 14 residues. CDR1 and CDR2 (germline): SGHRS, YFSETQ. Trimming pared 0 bases from V and 4 bases from J, leaving 10 bases between. As DNA, the CDR3 is TGCGCCAGCAGCTTGGCCGTGGGCACCTATGGCTACACCTTC. Its translation: CASSLAVGTYGYTF.

The rearrangement uses TRBV9 and TRBJ1-1, with D perhaps matching TRBD1 (6 bases). The length of the CDR3 is 14 residues. V lost 3 bases and J 1 base, leaving 10 bases between the germline ends. Germline V lookup: CDR1 SGDLS, CDR2 YYNGEE. The CDR3 coding sequence is TGTGCCAGCAGCGAGCTACAGGGGAACACTGAAGCTTTCTTT. Translation: CASSELQGNTEAFF.

The rearrangement joins TRBV27 to TRBJ2-5; 7 bases match TRBD1. The CDR3 has 13 amino acids. CDR1 MNHEY and CDR2 SMNVEV come from the germline V gene (reference sequence). J lost 3 bases, V lost 8 bases, and 6 bases had no gene match. This chain's CDR3 is CASGTQGEETQYF. In DNA, the CDR3 is TGTGCCAGCGGGACCCAGGGGGAAGAGACCCAGTACTTC.

The gene calls are TRBV19 and TRBJ1-2; 8 bases fit TRBD1. Germline loops: CDR1 LNHDA, CDR2 SQIVND (reference sequence). This CDR3 comprises 13 residues. V lost 8 bases and J lost 0; bases outside the gene matches: 2. The CDR3: CASWTGTNYGYTF. CDR3 sequence (DNA): TGTGCCAGTTGGACAGGGACTAACTATGGCTACACCTTC.

The V call is TRBV4-3, the J call TRBJ2-7; D uncertain. CDR3 size: 16 residues. The V end lost 0 bases, the J end lost 0 bases, and 12 bases lay between the germline ends. CDR1 is LGHNA and CDR2 is YSLEER in the germline V gene. The CDR3 DNA reads as TGCGCCAGCAGCCAAGAAAGGCGGATGAGCTCCTACGAGCAGTACTTC. As protein: CASSQERRMSSYEQYF.

The chain recombines TRBV29-1 with TRBJ2-3, with 8 bases matching TRBD1. There are 13 residues in the CDR3. In germline, CDR1 is SQVTM, CDR2 ANQGSEA. With 8 bases clipped from V and 5 bases from J, the junction kept 9 bases outside the gene matches. The CDR3 loop reads CSMNDRGKDTQYF. For the CDR3, the DNA is TGCAGCATGAACGACAGGGGTAAAGATACGCAGTATTTT.

The chain uses TRBV20-1 and TRBJ1-2; D unclear. The CDR3 extends over 11 amino acids. Trimming removed 6 bases from V and 4 bases from J, with 9 bases in between. The germline V gene has CDR1 DFQATT and CDR2 SNEGSKA (reference sequence). Here the CDR3 DNA reads TGCAGTGCCGACATTGGCTATGGCTACACCTTC. Its protein is CSADIGYGYTF.

The chain carries TRBV4-1 and TRBJ2-7, with 11 nucleotides matching TRBD2. Germline CDR1 and CDR2: MGHRA and YSYEKL. V shed 4 bases, J shed 4 bases, and the junction held 6 bases outside the gene matches. There are 15 residues in the CDR3. This chain's CDR3 is CASSLSGTSGYEQYF. CDR3 DNA sequence: TGCGCCAGCAGCCTCTCCGGGACTAGCGGTTACGAGCAGTACTTC.

This clone has only a few counts. V and J are TRBV13 and TRBJ2-1; unclear D gene. The CDR3 length is 11 residues. Looked up from germline, CDR1 is PRHDT and CDR2 is FYEKMQ (reference sequence). V was shortened by 4 bases and J by 9 bases, with 7 bases between the two germline ends. CDR3 in amino acids: CASSYGSEQFF. DNA of the CDR3: TGTGCCAGCAGCTACGGTAGTGAGCAGTTCTTC.

The chain recombines TRBV5-1 with TRBJ1-5, with 9 bases matching TRBD1. J lost 3 bases, V lost 4 bases, and 17 bases had no gene match. The length of the CDR3 is 19 residues. Germline CDR1 is SGHRS and CDR2 is YFSETQ. CDR3 nucleotides: TGCGCCAGCAGCCCGGGGTCCGCGGCCGGGACAGGGATCAATCAGCCCCAGCATTTT. Translated, it gives CASSPGSAAGTGINQPQHF.

J is TRBJ2-3 and V is TRBV7-8, with a weak D call TRBD1 (6 bases). Germline V CDR1 and CDR2: SGHVS, FQNEAQ. The V gene lost 7 bases and the J gene lost 8 bases, with 22 bases spanning the gap. The CDR3 sequence is 15 residues long. The CDR3 region is CASILSRGPQGTQYF. The CDR3 coding sequence is TGTGCCAGCATCCTCTCCAGGGGCCCACAGGGTACGCAGTATTTT.

This sequence joins TRBV4-1 and TRBJ1-1, with 8 bases identical to TRBD1. V gave up 4 bases and J gave up 3 bases; unmatched junction bases: 10. Germline values: CDR1 MGHRA, CDR2 YSYEKL. The CDR3 runs to 16 residues. The CDR3 coding sequence is TGCGCCAGCAGCCCTCTGGGAGGGACAGGCTACACTGAAGCTTTCTTT. This gives the protein CASSPLGGTGYTEAFF.

This chain joins TRBV5-8 and TRBJ2-1; 10 nucleotides align to TRBD1. This CDR3 is built from 15 residues. Germline CDR1 SGHTS, CDR2 YDEGEE. Trimming cost V 0 bases and J 6 bases; bases outside gene matches: 3. DNA for the CDR3: TGTGCCAGCAGCTTGGGCCGGACAGGGGGCAATGAGCAGTTCTTC. Residues: CASSLGRTGGNEQFF.

V gene TRBV18 combines with J gene TRBJ2-3, with D possibly TRBD2 on 7 matching bases. There are 15 residues in the CDR3. V gave up 0 bases and J gave up 2 bases, with 9 bases separating them. Germline CDR1 is KGHSH and CDR2 is LQKENI. CDR3 sequence reads: CASSPPGGVTDTQYF. The CDR3 nucleotides read TGTGCCAGCTCACCACCAGGGGGGGTCACAGATACGCAGTATTTT. The whole variable domain, remainder taken from reference TRBV18 and TRBJ2-3, is NAGVMQNPRHLVRRRGQEARLRCSPMKGHSHVYWYRQLPEEGLKFMVYLQKENIIDESGMPKERFSAEFPKEGPSILRIQQVVRGDSAAYFCASSPPGGVTDTQYFGPGTRLTVL.

The V call is TRBV5-1, the J call TRBJ2-3; D may be TRBD2 (6 bases). CDR1 SGHRS and CDR2 YFSETQ come from the germline V gene. The CDR3 spans 16 residues. V was shortened by 5 bases and J by 0 bases, with 16 bases between the two germline ends. CDR3 in amino acids: CASRQDPGLSTDTQYF. CDR3 bases: TGCGCCAGCAGACAGGACCCGGGACTTAGCACAGATACGCAGTATTTT. Based on the CDR3 plus reference TRBV5-1 and TRBJ2-3, the full variable domain is KAGVTQTPRYLIKTRGQQVTLSCSPISGHRSVSWYQQTPGQGLQFLFEYFSETQRNKGNFPGRFSGRQFSNSRSEMNVSTLELGDSALYLCASRQDPGLSTDTQYFGPGTRLTVL.